The sequence of this TCR beta chain was determined in a study of beta chain features in type 1 diabetes. The V segment lost 3 bases and the J segment 9 bases; nucleotides outside the gene matches: 10. Germline lookup yields CDR1 LNHDA and CDR2 SQIVND (reference sequence). This CDR3 is built from 16 residues. This clone appeared a few times. The entirety of the isolated RNA underwent reverse transcription, so expressed TCRB transcripts were sequenced. TCRdb keeps only in-frame clones here, not all; method: immunoSEQ multiplex PCR. The sample includes 900,000 or so clones, 15% to 20% seen only once; the top ten take 0.02% to 0.03%. Naive, central memory, regulatory and stem cell-like memory cells within the CD4+ compartment were sorted using CD45RO/CCR7/CD25/CD127/CD95/CD27.

The sample consisted of naive CD4+ T cells from blood. V gene TRBV19 combines with J gene TRBJ2-7; 14 bases agree with TRBD2. This sequence was found in a woman aged 18-35 years in good health. In DNA, the CDR3 is TGTGCCAGTAGTATGGACCCGGGACTAGCGGGAGTTGCGCAGTACTTC. Translated, it gives CASSMDPGLAGVAQYF.